Listed here are 9 T cell receptor beta chains from one sample, sequenced in a study of identical twins. MiXCR, applied by TCRdb to the 5' RACE reads, yields one record per CDR3 protein. The sample records about 200,000 distinct CDR3 sequences, roughly 7.5% being singletons. These data are also associated with another study on yellow fever vaccine responses in identical twins.

The specimen was memory (CD45RO+) T cells sorted from blood. All receptors derive from a woman under 30 in good health.

This chain links TRBV6-5 with TRBJ2-2; D remains ambiguous. This CDR3 is built from 15 residues. V shed 2 bases and J shed 5 bases, with 12 bases lying between them. Looked up from germline, CDR1 is MNHEY and CDR2 is SVGAGI. The CDR3 reads CASSYRNLGTGELFF. As DNA, the CDR3 is TGTGCCAGCAGTTACCGGAACTTGGGAACCGGGGAGCTGTTTTTT.

This chain connects TRBV12-3 or TRBV12-4 to TRBJ2-7, with 7 bases that match TRBD1. V lost 5 bases and J lost 5; bases outside the gene matches: 3. The CDR3 has 12 amino acids. In DNA form, the CDR3 reads TGTGCCAGCAGTCTGACAGGGAACGAGCAGTACTTC. It encodes CASSLTGNEQYF.

This clonotype was seen more than once but under ten times. The chain couples TRBV20-1 to TRBJ2-5; the D gene is possibly TRBD2 (6 bases). Germline V CDR1 and CDR2: DFQATT, SNEGSKA (reference sequence). The V and J ends lost 3 bases and 4 bases respectively, with 15 bases between them. The CDR3 spans 14 residues. The CDR3 is CSAREGSTGETQYF. The CDR3 nucleotides are TGCAGTGCTAGGGAGGGATCGACCGGAGAGACCCAGTACTTC.

This clonotype appeared many times. J is TRBJ1-1 and V is TRBV20-1, with D perhaps matching TRBD1 (6 bases). The length of the CDR3 is 13 residues. Trimming took off 0 bases at V and 1 base at J, with 6 bases between the two ends. Germline-derived CDR1 and CDR2 are DFQATT and SNEGSKA (reference sequence). For the CDR3, the DNA is TGCAGTGCTAGAGACAGGGGGAACACTGAAGCTTTCTTT. Encoded protein: CSARDRGNTEAFF.

This clonotype has ten or more counts. The chain combines TRBV25-1 with TRBJ2-7, with a tentative D call TRBD1 (5 bases). V shed 0 bases and J shed 1 base, with 19 bases lying between them. Germline V CDR1 and CDR2: MGHDK, SYGVNS. The CDR3 consists of 18 residues. The CDR3 region is CASSEYERGQGGSYEQYF. The CDR3 region has the DNA TGTGCCAGCAGTGAATATGAGAGAGGCCAGGGTGGGTCCTACGAGCAGTACTTC.

This clonotype was counted only a few times. This chain uses TRBV4-2 with TRBJ2-1; D call uncertain. With 2 bases removed from V and 8 bases from J, the gap between germline ends came to 4 bases. CDR1 and CDR2 (germline): LGHNA, YNFKEQ. This CDR3 is 11 amino acids long. CDR3 loop: CASSQTDEQFF. CDR3 DNA sequence: TGTGCCAGCAGCCAAACAGATGAGCAGTTCTTC.

The count of this clonotype is one. The junction does not match germline at one end; this may be a read error. CDR3 nucleotides: TGTACCAGCAGCCCGACTAGCGGGGGGGTTTTTCGTGGAGAGACCCAGTACTTC. Translating gives CTSSPTSGGVFRGETQYF. The rearrangement uses TRBV2 and TRBJ2-5, with TRBD2 identical over 14 bases. Germline V gene sequence: CDR1 SNHLY, CDR2 FYNNEI. The CDR3 length is 18 residues.

The chain employs TRBV5-1 and TRBJ2-7; TRBD2 aligns across 14 bases. There are 15 residues in the CDR3. The junction had 2 bases not matched to a gene; V was cut back by 3 bases and J by 3 bases. Germline values: CDR1 SGHRS, CDR2 YFSETQ. The CDR3: CASSWTSGGIYEQYF. The CDR3 coding sequence is TGCGCCAGCAGCTGGACTAGCGGGGGGATCTACGAGCAGTACTTC.

V is TRBV12-3 or TRBV12-4 and J is TRBJ2-2; 15 bases agree with TRBD2. This CDR3 contains 17 residues. V trimming: 5 bases; J trimming: 1 base; junction bases outside the gene matches: 2. The DNA for the CDR3 is TGTGCCAGCAGTCGGACTAGCGGGGGGGGGAACACCGGGGAGCTGTTTTTT. It yields the protein CASSRTSGGGNTGELFF.